The 21 T cell receptor beta chains given below trace back to one sample, sequenced in a study of T cell responses to AZD1222 COVID-19 vaccine. Sequenced by immunoSEQ multiplex PCR; TCRdb stores in-frame clones only, minus some. The table shows tens of thousands of clones, with roughly 81% occurring only once. This specimen consisted of peripheral blood, obtained on day 0 of AZD1222 vaccination. The receptors shown here come from an adult in good health.

Details on this clone: Other DNA sequences in the sample encode the same CDR3. The chain joins TRBV20-1 to TRBJ2-5, with D unclear. From germline, CDR1 is DFQATT and CDR2 SNEGSKA (reference sequence). Trimming cost V 4 bases and J 1 base, with 1 base left between them. The CDR3 is made up of 10 amino acids. The CDR3 loop is CSAIQETQYF. CDR3 coding DNA: TGCAGTGCTATCCAAGAGACCCAGTACTTC.

This sequence joins TRBV3-1 (or the pseudogene TRBV3-2) and TRBJ2-2; D not resolved. Trimming cost V 1 base and J 1 base, with 4 bases left between them. Germline CDR1 and CDR2: LGHDT and YNNKEL (reference sequence). The CDR3 length is 14 residues. The CDR3 reads CASSQVQNTGELFF. CDR3 bases: TGTGCCAGCAGCCAAGTACAGAACACCGGGGAGCTGTTTTTT.

DNA of the CDR3: TGTGCCAGCAGCGGGTTCGGGGGGCCCAGGGATGAGCAGTTCTTC. Amino acid sequence: CASSGFGGPRDEQFF. This chain joins TRBV7-9 and TRBJ2-1; D may be TRBD2 (7 bases). V shed 5 bases and J shed 8 bases, with 19 bases lying between them. The CDR3 contains 15 residues. Germline-derived CDR1 and CDR2 are SEHNR and FQNEAQ (reference sequence).

The V call is TRBV3-1 (or the pseudogene TRBV3-2), the J call TRBJ1-4, with TRBD1 identical over 7 bases. Germline CDR1 reads LGHDT; CDR2 reads YNNKEL (reference sequence). This CDR3 is 19 amino acids long. V lost 4 bases to trimming and J lost 4 bases; unmatched junction nucleotides: 18. This chain's CDR3 is CASSPVVVNRGRGNEKLFF. DNA of the CDR3: TGTGCCAGCAGCCCAGTAGTGGTAAACAGGGGAAGGGGTAATGAAAAACTGTTTTTT.

V usage is TRBV3-1 (or the pseudogene TRBV3-2) and J usage is TRBJ2-1; 8 nucleotides align to TRBD2. Per germline, CDR1 LGHDT and CDR2 YNNKEL (reference sequence). The CDR3 runs to 17 residues. V lost 4 bases to trimming and J lost 9 bases; unmatched junction nucleotides: 17. The CDR3 DNA is TGTGCCAGCAGCCCCCCGGCCCCGGGACTAGTGTTTAGTGAGCAGTTCTTC. It codes for CASSPPAPGLVFSEQFF.

This chain connects TRBV28 to TRBJ2-7; TRBD1 might be the D (5 bases). CDR1 and CDR2 from the germline V gene are MDHEN and SYDVKM. Trimming cost V 6 bases and J 5 bases, with 11 bases left between them. This CDR3 has 12 residues. The CDR3 protein is CASRGLGDEQYF. The DNA for the CDR3 is TGTGCCAGCAGGGGGCTAGGGGACGAGCAGTACTTC. Combining the CDR3 with reference TRBV28 and TRBJ2-7 gives the whole variable domain DVKVTQSSRYLVKRTGEKVFLECVQDMDHENMFWYRQDPGLGLRLIYFSYDVKMKEKGDIPEGYSVSREKKERFSLILESASTNQTSMYLCASRGLGDEQYFGPGTRLTVT.

The genes are TRBV6-5 and TRBJ1-2, with 7 nucleotides matching TRBD1. CDR3 length: 14 amino acids. With V trimmed by 6 bases and J by 0 bases, 4 bases remained unmatched. Germline values: CDR1 MNHEY, CDR2 SVGAGI. For the CDR3, the DNA is TGTGCCAGCAGCCAGGACAGGCCTAACTATGGCTACACCTTC. It specifies CASSQDRPNYGYTF.

The rearrangement links TRBV4-2 to TRBJ1-5, with 12 positions matching TRBD1. J was trimmed by 5 bases and V by 0 bases; bases with no gene match: 14. The CDR3 is 20 residues long. CDR1 is LGHNA and CDR2 is YNFKEQ in the germline V gene. CDR3 amino acids: CASSQDPGTGGAVGYQPQHF. As DNA, the CDR3 is TGTGCCAGCAGCCAAGATCCCGGGACAGGGGGCGCAGTGGGGTATCAGCCCCAGCATTTT.

The chain uses TRBV28 and TRBJ2-1; 7 bases are a match to TRBD2. V shed 2 bases and J 10 bases; nucleotides not matched to a gene: 5. The V gene's germline CDR1 is MDHEN and CDR2 SYDVKM. The CDR3 is 13 residues long. The CDR3 DNA reads TGTGCCAGCAGTTTAGGACTAGAGAAGGAGCAGTTCTTC. Protein sequence: CASSLGLEKEQFF.

The rearrangement links TRBV5-1 to TRBJ1-5; tentative D call: TRBD1 (5 bases). CDR1 is SGHRS, CDR2 YFSETQ, per germline. The CDR3 has 15 residues. V shed 2 bases and J shed 2 bases, with 11 bases lying between them. The CDR3 bases are TGCGCCAGCAGCTTAGGAGGGGATGGCAATCAGCCCCAGCATTTT. It yields the protein CASSLGGDGNQPQHF.

The V call is TRBV5-1, the J call TRBJ1-5; 7 nucleotides align to TRBD1. CDR1 and CDR2 from the germline V gene are SGHRS and YFSETQ. V dropped 0 bases and J dropped 4; count of bases not matched to a gene: 4. There are 15 residues in the CDR3. CDR3 sequence (DNA): TGCGCCAGCAGCTTGGGGGACAGTGAGAATCAGCCCCAGCATTTT. Its protein is CASSLGDSENQPQHF.

V is TRBV5-4 and J is TRBJ2-7; D gene unclear. The germline V gene encodes CDR1 SGHNT and CDR2 YYREEE (reference sequence). V was pared by 3 bases and J by 5 bases, with 15 bases between. The CDR3 contains 14 residues. The CDR3 DNA follows: TGTGCCAGCAGCTCCTCCGGCCCTCGGAACGAGCAGTACTTC. Translation gives CASSSSGPRNEQYF.

This chain connects TRBV7-2 to TRBJ1-3, with 7 bases aligning to TRBD1. Germline loops: CDR1 SGHTA, CDR2 FQGNSA. The CDR3 covers 15 residues. The ends lost 5 bases at V and 0 bases at J; junction bases unmatched: 4. CDR3 protein: CASSRTGTSGNTIYF. The CDR3 region has the DNA TGTGCCAGCAGCAGGACAGGAACCTCTGGAAACACCATATATTTT.

The chain links TRBV9 to TRBJ1-2, with 7 bases that match TRBD1. Germline loops: CDR1 SGDLS, CDR2 YYNGEE. This CDR3 region has 14 residues. Losses at the gene ends were 4 bases for V and 7 bases for J; bases not matched to a gene: 10. The CDR3 sequence: CASSPREGAGGYTF. The CDR3 nucleotides are TGTGCCAGCAGCCCTCGAGAGGGGGCGGGTGGCTACACCTTC.

A note on this clone: The same CDR3 also results from other DNA sequences found in this sample. This chain joins TRBV12-3 or TRBV12-4 and TRBJ2-3; no clear D gene. V lost 6 bases and J 0 bases, leaving 4 bases between the germline ends. This CDR3 spans 12 amino acids. The CDR3 sequence: CASRSSTDTQYF. DNA for the CDR3: TGTGCCAGCAGGTCAAGCACAGATACGCAGTATTTT.

The chain is built from TRBV6-5 and TRBJ1-4; D unresolved. With 2 bases removed from V and 0 bases from J, the gap between germline ends came to 4 bases. Germline V CDR1 and CDR2: MNHEY, SVGAGI. The CDR3 has 14 amino acids. CDR3 region: CASSYTATNEKLFF. The CDR3 region has the DNA TGTGCCAGCAGTTACACGGCAACTAATGAAAAACTGTTTTTT.

This chain connects TRBV15 to TRBJ2-1; TRBD1 matches at 8 bases. The CDR3 sequence is 13 residues long. CDR1 is LNHNV and CDR2 is YYDKDF in the germline V gene (reference sequence). The V segment lost 5 bases and the J segment 8 bases; nucleotides outside the gene matches: 5. CDR3 sequence: CATSRQGAYEQFF. The CDR3 DNA is TGTGCCACCAGCCGTCAGGGGGCTTATGAGCAGTTCTTC. The complete variable domain, with remaining parts taken from reference TRBV15 and TRBJ2-1, reads DAMVIQNPRYQVTQFGKPVTLSCSQTLNHNVMYWYQQKSSQAPKLLFHYYDKDFNNEADTPDNFQSRRPNTSFCFLDIRSPGLGDTAMYLCATSRQGAYEQFFGPGTRLTVL.

The chain links TRBV9 to TRBJ2-2; 7 bases map to TRBD2. This CDR3 is built from 15 residues. Looked up from germline, CDR1 is SGDLS and CDR2 is YYNGEE. V was pared by 3 bases and J by 3 bases, with 5 bases of the junction left unmatched. CDR3 coding DNA: TGTGCCAGCAGCGCCTCGGCGGGGGACACCGGGGAGCTGTTTTTT. Its translation: CASSASAGDTGELFF. Looking up the rest from reference TRBV9 and TRBJ2-2 gives the full variable domain: DSGVTQTPKHLITATGQRVTLRCSPRSGDLSVYWYQQSLDQGLQFLIQYYNGEERAKGNILERFSAQQFPDLHSELNLSSLELGDSALYFCASSASAGDTGELFFGEGSRLTVL.

J is TRBJ2-7 and V is TRBV5-4; maybe TRBD2 (6 bases). V gave up 4 bases and J gave up 2 bases, with 16 bases separating them. The germline gives CDR1 SGHNT, CDR2 YYREEE (reference sequence). The length of the CDR3 is 15 residues. The CDR3 nucleotides read TGTGCCAGCAGCGCATCCAAATCGGGAGCCTACGAGCAGTACTTC. Amino acid sequence: CASSASKSGAYEQYF.

The CDR3 loop reads CASSLGYNEQFF. For the CDR3, the DNA is TGTGCCAGCAGTTTGGGGTACAATGAGCAGTTCTTC. The chain uses TRBV12-3 or TRBV12-4 and TRBJ2-1; no clear D. Trimming cost V 3 bases and J 4 bases, with 4 bases left between them. This CDR3 spans 12 amino acids.

The sample holds a few counts of this clone. This chain uses TRBV5-6 with TRBJ2-3, with 13 bases that match TRBD2. V dropped 5 bases and J dropped 5; count of bases not matched to a gene: 8. Germline V CDR1 and CDR2: SGHDT, YYEEEE. The CDR3 is 16 residues long. CDR3 protein: CASSPTSGGAIDTQYF. The CDR3 DNA follows: TGTGCCAGCAGTCCCACTAGCGGGGGGGCGATAGATACGCAGTATTTT. The full variable domain, in which reference TRBV5-6 and TRBJ2-3 provide the parts outside the CDR3, is DAGVTQSPTHLIKTRGQQVTLRCSPKSGHDTVSWYQQALGQGPQFIFQYYEEEERQRGNFPDRFSGHQFPNYSSELNVNALLLGDSALYLCASSPTSGGAIDTQYFGPGTRLTVL.